One sample yielded the 5 T cell receptor beta chains listed below, sequenced in a study of OX40 agonist ivuxolimab in advanced cancers. Assay used: immunoSEQ multiplex PCR; TCRdb lists only in-frame clones, some missing. Among some 70,000 clones listed, roughly nine tenths were seen once. The sequences come from CD4+ or CD8+ T cells sorted from blood, collected in a trial of the OX40 agonist ivuxolimab. These receptors all stem from an adult with an advanced solid tumor such as melanoma, head and neck, liver or kidney cancer.

The chain combines TRBV7-9 with TRBJ2-4; maybe TRBD2 (7 bases). CDR1 is SEHNR and CDR2 is FQNEAQ in the germline V gene (reference sequence). V lost 4 bases and J 6 bases, leaving 10 bases between the germline ends. The CDR3 spans 13 residues. The CDR3 nucleotides are TGTGCCAGCAGCTACGCGGGGGCAAACATTCAGTACTTC. Translating it yields CASSYAGANIQYF.

DNA for the CDR3: TGTGCCAGTAAACTAGCGGGAGCCTATGAGCAGTTCTTC. This codes for CASKLAGAYEQFF. This chain joins TRBV19 and TRBJ2-1; TRBD2 agrees at 11 bases. CDR1 and CDR2 from the germline V gene are LNHDA and SQIVND (reference sequence). The CDR3 totals 13 residues. V lost 7 bases to trimming and J lost 8 bases; unmatched junction nucleotides: 4.

The CDR3 DNA reads TGTGCCAGCAGCTACCCAGGGAGAGAGACCCAGTACTTC. Translated, it gives CASSYPGRETQYF. The chain links TRBV7-2 to TRBJ2-5; possibly TRBD1 or TRBD2 for D (5 bases each). CDR3 length equals 13 residues. From germline, CDR1 is SGHTA and CDR2 FQGNSA. Trimming removed 4 bases at V and 4 bases at J, with 10 bases between.

This clone showed up just once. The chain carries TRBV9 and TRBJ1-2, with D possibly being TRBD1 (5 bases). This CDR3 is built from 13 residues. Trimming removed 4 bases at V and 5 bases at J, with 12 bases between. Germline V CDR1 and CDR2: SGDLS, YYNGEE. In DNA form, the CDR3 reads TGTGCCAGCAGCAGTCCAGGGAAATATGGCTACACCTTC. Translating it yields CASSSPGKYGYTF.

This chain connects TRBV19 to TRBJ1-3; a possible D gene is TRBD1 (6 bases). Germline CDR1 and CDR2: LNHDA and SQIVND (reference sequence). The CDR3 totals 14 residues. V lost 3 bases and J 7 bases, leaving 13 bases between the germline ends. The CDR3 protein is CASSILGQGNTIYF. The CDR3 DNA reads TGTGCCAGTAGTATCTTGGGACAAGGTAACACCATATATTTT.